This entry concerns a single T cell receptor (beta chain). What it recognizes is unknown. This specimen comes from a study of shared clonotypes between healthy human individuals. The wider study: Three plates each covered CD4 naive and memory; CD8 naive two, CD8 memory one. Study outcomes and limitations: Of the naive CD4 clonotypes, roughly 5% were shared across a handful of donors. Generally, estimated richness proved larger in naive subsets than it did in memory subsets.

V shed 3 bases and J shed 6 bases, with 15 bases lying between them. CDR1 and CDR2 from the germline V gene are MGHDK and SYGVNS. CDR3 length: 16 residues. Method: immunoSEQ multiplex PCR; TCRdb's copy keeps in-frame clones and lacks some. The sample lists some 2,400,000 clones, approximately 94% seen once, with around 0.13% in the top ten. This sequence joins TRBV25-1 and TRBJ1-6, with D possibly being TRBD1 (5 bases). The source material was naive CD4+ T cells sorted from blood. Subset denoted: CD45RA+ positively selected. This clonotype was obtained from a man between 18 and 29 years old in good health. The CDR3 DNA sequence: TGTGCCAGCAGTGAGGTTGCAGGGTCCAGTAATTCACCCCTCCACTTT. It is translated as CASSEVAGSSNSPLHF.